This TCR beta chain was identified during a study of PD-1 blockade in mismatch repair-deficient tumors. Whole-study context: Patients had more than ten mismatch repair-deficient cancer types, all previously treated and progressing. Overall study results and limits: After pembrolizumab, tumor-resident clones rose rapidly, then generally contracted before radiologic responses.

As to this clone: Its antigen is undetermined.

All patients were mismatch repair deficient, assessed by either PCR or immunohistochemistry. A few pembrolizumab responders had their TCRs sequenced. Data came from immunoSEQ multiplex PCR; TCRdb stores just in-frame clones and leaves some out. The sample has 70,000 to 95,000 clones; 70% to 90% are singletons. CDR3 length: 12 residues. Looked up from germline, CDR1 is LNHDA and CDR2 is SQIVND (reference sequence). Trimming pared 5 bases from V and 5 bases from J, leaving 9 bases between. The starting material was peripheral blood, obtained 44 weeks after starting pembrolizumab. The chain combines TRBV19 with TRBJ1-2; TRBD1 might be the D (5 bases). The source of this sequence is an adult with mismatch repair-deficient cancer. The CDR3 protein is CASSRQLYGYTF. In DNA, the CDR3 is TGTGCCAGTAGTCGACAGCTTTATGGCTACACCTTC.